This T cell receptor beta chain stems from a study of CD8+CD57+ T cells in acquired aplastic anemia. Germline CDR1 is SGHRS and CDR2 is YFSETQ. The trim removed 7 bases at V and 7 bases at J, leaving 10 bases unmatched. This CDR3 is built from 14 residues. Individuals selected for sequencing had exhibited CD8+CD57+ cell expansion on flow cytometry. Genomic DNA, the template, was used for profiling of the TCR beta VDJ and CDR3. Each CDR3 protein is one row after TCRdb ran MiXCR on the reads. In the table there are roughly 180,000 distinct CDR3 sequences, around 60% of which are singletons. The specimen was sorted CD4+, CD8+, or CD8+CD57+ T cells (not recorded which) from PBMCs. The rearrangement links TRBV5-1 to TRBJ1-4; 7 bases agree with TRBD1. The receptor was isolated from a human donor with aplastic anemia. CDR3 in amino acids: CASRTTGVGEKLFF. CDR3 nucleotide sequence: TGCGCCAGCCGGACAACAGGGGTTGGTGAAAAACTGTTTTTT.